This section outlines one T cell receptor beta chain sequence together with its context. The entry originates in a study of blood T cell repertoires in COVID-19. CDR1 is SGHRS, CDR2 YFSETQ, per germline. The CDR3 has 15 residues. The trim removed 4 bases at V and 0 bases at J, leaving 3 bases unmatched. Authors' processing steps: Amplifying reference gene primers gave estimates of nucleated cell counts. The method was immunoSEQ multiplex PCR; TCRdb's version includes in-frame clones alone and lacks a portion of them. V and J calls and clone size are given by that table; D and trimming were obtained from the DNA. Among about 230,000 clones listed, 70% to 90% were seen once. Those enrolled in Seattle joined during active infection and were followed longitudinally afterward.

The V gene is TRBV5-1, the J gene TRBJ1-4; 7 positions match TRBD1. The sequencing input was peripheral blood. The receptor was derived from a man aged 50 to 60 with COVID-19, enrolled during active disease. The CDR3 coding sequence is TGCGCCAGCAGCCCCGGACAGGCAACTAATGAAAAACTGTTTTTT. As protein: CASSPGQATNEKLFF.